This section outlines one T cell receptor beta chain sequence together with its context. Its target is not known. The record originates from a study of cytomegalovirus exposure and HLA in healthy donors. Findings and limits, study-wide: Donors belonging to an Asian-associated ancestry cluster reportedly showed fewer N-insertions in productive TCRs than the roughly 670-donor mean, according to what a later analysis found. Sequencing artifact likely explains a cluster of highly shared sequence variants. The productive fraction for most TCR beta V segments was about 87% or about 30% in an earlier analysis.

CDR1 and CDR2 (germline): SEHNR, FQNEAQ (reference sequence). The V end was cut by 6 bases, the J end by 2 bases, with 13 bases between. CDR3 length: 14 residues. The PCR employed 60 Vbeta primers together with 13 Jbeta primers. Sequenced by immunoSEQ multiplex PCR; TCRdb stores in-frame clones only, minus some. The sample gives about 130,000 clones, roughly 10% of which show up once; approximately 1.9% is in the top ten. Specimen: PBMCs. The TCR sequence derives from a man aged 45-60 years in good health and CMV-seronegative. The J gene is TRBJ1-1, the V gene TRBV7-9, with D hard to call. The CDR3 protein is CASRLGKANTEAFF. The CDR3 DNA sequence: TGTGCCAGCAGACTCGGGAAAGCCAACACTGAAGCTTTCTTT.